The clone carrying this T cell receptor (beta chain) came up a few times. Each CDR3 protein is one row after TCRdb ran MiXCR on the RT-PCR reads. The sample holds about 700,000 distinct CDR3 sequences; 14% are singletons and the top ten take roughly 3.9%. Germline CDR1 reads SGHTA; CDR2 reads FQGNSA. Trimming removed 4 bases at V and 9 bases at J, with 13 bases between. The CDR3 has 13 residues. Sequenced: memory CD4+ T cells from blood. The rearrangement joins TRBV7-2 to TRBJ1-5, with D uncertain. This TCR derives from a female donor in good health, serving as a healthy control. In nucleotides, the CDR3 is TGTGCCAGCAGCTCCGCCCTCGTGGGGCCCCAGCATTTT. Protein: CASSSALVGPQHF. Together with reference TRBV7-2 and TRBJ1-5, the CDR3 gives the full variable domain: GAGVSQSPSNKVTEKGKDVELRCDPISGHTALYWYRQSLGQGLEFLIYFQGNSAPDKSGLPSDRFSAERTGGSVSTLTIQRTQQEDSAVYLCASSSALVGPQHFGDGTRLSIL.